The clone carrying this TCR beta chain has a handful of counts. From germline, CDR1 is SQVTM and CDR2 ANQGSEA. There are 14 residues in the CDR3. Trimming took 6 bases from V and 5 from J, leaving 19 bases between them. The sample is drawn from a study of T-cell memory formation after mild COVID-19. Study as a whole: Most TCR clusters belonged to a single donor.

TCRdb itself ran the 5' RACE reads through MiXCR, one entry per CDR3 protein. The sample yields approximately 500,000 distinct CDR3 sequences, 20% to 30% seen once. Specimen: PBMCs or a T cell subset sorted from them (not recorded which). The genes are TRBV29-1 and TRBJ1-1; perhaps TRBD1 as D (5 bases). The sequence was obtained from an adult woman who had mild COVID-19 (a few samples of this study predate the infection). Cell type and time point are not known. CDR3 in amino acids: CSVPRRGARTEAFF. As DNA, the CDR3 is TGCAGCGTCCCCAGACGAGGGGCTAGGACTGAAGCTTTCTTT.